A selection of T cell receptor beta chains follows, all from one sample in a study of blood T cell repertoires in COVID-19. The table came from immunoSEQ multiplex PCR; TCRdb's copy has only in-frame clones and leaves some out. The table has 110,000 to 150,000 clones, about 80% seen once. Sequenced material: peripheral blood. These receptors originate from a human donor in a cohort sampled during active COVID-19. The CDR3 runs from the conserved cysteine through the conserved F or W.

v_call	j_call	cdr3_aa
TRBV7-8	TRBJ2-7	CASSPQGASNYEQYF
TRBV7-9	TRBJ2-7	CASSPTYQTGAGYEQYF
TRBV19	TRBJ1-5	CASSIGQGGNQPQHF
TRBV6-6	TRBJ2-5	CASSFPDKQETQYF
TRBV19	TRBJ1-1	CASSIGQGVLAFF
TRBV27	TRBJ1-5	CASSLWATGGGSGPQHF
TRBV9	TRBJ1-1	CASSEGVGTEAFF
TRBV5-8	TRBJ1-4	CASSRQVATNEKLFF
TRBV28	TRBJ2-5	CASSRTGGETQYF
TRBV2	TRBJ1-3	CASNVDTNSGNTIYF
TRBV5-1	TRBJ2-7	CASSPGGTGVYEQYF
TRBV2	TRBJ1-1	CASRIHPGQDTNTEAFF
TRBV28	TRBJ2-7	CASSLAGQTSYEQYF
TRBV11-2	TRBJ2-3	CASGPSGGPPSTDTQYF
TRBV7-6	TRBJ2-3	CASRLASTDTQYF
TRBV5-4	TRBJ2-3	CASSSNLGDINTDTQYF
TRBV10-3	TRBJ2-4	CAIRGGQGAKNIQYF
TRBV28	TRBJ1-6	CASSNLVRDPYNSPLHF
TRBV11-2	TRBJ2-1	CASSSGLAGYNEQFF
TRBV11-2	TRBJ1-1	CASSLFDTEAFF
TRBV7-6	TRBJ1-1	CASSLVYRGQGAVMNTEAFF
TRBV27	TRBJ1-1	CASSTGDPAEAFF
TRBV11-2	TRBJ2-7	CASSPRASGESSYEQYF
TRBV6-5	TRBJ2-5	CASSYGTGGWETQYF
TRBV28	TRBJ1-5	CASTPGSGDQPQHF
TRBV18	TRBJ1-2	CASFQSPQAHYGYTF
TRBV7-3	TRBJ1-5	CASSLKGQGQRDQPQHF
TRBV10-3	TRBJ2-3	CAISDEVDTQYF
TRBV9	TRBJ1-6	CASSVDVTASSPLHF
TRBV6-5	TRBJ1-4	CASSSTGLANEKLFF
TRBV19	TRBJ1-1	CASSYIPPRGERTEAFF
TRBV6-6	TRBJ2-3	CASSYSAGDRTDTQYF
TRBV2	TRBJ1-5	CASKTGGNQPQHF
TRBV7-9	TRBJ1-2	CASRAGDYGYTF
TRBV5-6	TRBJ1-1	CASSLTTGGVTEAFF
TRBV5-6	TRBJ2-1	CASSGIAGGGNEQFF
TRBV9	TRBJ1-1	CASSATQGAVEAFF
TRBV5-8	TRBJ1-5	CASSRTGGNQPQHF
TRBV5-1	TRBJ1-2	CASSLGQGNYGYTF
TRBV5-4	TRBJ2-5	CASSSTGGKETQYF
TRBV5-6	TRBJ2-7	CASIRTGAYEQYF
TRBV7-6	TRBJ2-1	CASSLVPDTSSYNEQFF
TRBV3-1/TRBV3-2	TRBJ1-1	CASSSQALTEAFF
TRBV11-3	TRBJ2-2	CASSPQGADTGELFF
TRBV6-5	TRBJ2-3	CASRDPGTDTQYF
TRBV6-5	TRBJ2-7	CASSPRGLTYEQYF
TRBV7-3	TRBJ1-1	CASSLKRTGSTEAFF
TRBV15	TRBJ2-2	CATKRGGTGELFF
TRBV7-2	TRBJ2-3	CATAPHRGDTQYF
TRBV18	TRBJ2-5	CASSPSRQAGSQETQYF